This TCR beta chain emerged from a study of control samples from healthy donors and cancer patients. Sequencing was performed with immunoSEQ multiplex PCR; in TCRdb, only in-frame clones are kept and a portion is missing. The data show approximately 92,000 clones, approximately 93% seen once. The specimen sequenced was blood. The clonotype originates from a woman aged 25 to 39 in good health.

In DNA form, the CDR3 reads TGTGCCAGCAGCCTTAGCGGGAGTGGGATCAATGAGCAGTTCTTC. Protein sequence: CASSLSGSGINEQFF. The chain combines TRBV3-1 (or the pseudogene TRBV3-2) with TRBJ2-1; 9 bases match TRBD2. The J segment lost 6 bases and the V segment lost 4 bases, leaving 7 bases of the junction unmatched. Looked up from germline, CDR1 is LGHDT and CDR2 is YNNKEL (reference sequence). This CDR3 is 15 amino acids long.